The rows below give T cell receptor beta chains drawn from one sample of a study of blood T cell repertoires in COVID-19. TCRdb's table, derived via immunoSEQ multiplex PCR, lists solely in-frame clones and lacks some. The table lists some 180,000 clones, approximately 85% of them singletons. Specimen: PBMCs or T cells enriched from blood (not recorded which). Receptors originate from a man in his forties or fifties who had recovered from COVID-19. The CDR3 runs from the conserved cysteine through the conserved F or W. A D gene is named only where the DNA matches it firmly. Only some rows state a clone size, as once, few, many or a class for expanded clones.

D gene	clone size	J gene	V gene	CDR3 protein	CDR3 DNA
.	.	TRBJ2-7	TRBV27	CASSIQVHEQYF	TGTGCCAGCAGCATCCAGGTCCACGAGCAGTACTTC
.	.	TRBJ1-2	TRBV5-6	CASSLKGLDTF	TGTGCCAGCAGCTTGAAGGGGCTTGACACCTTC
TRBD2	.	TRBJ2-3	TRBV28	CASSSLAGVGDTQYF	TGTGCCAGCAGTTCGCTAGCGGGAGTTGGGGATACGCAGTATTTT
TRBD1	.	TRBJ2-5	TRBV2	CASRQTGARETQYF	TGTGCCAGCAGACAAACAGGGGCCAGGGAGACCCAGTACTTC
.	.	TRBJ2-1	TRBV27	CASSLGGGANEQFF	TGTGCCAGCAGTTTGGGAGGGGGGGCCAATGAGCAGTTCTTC
.	.	TRBJ2-7	TRBV12-3/TRBV12-4	CASRLDFSREQYF	TGTGCCAGCAGGTTGGACTTCTCGAGGGAGCAGTACTTC
TRBD2	.	TRBJ2-7	TRBV19	CASRVQTSGTYEQYF	TGTGCCAGTAGAGTTCAGACTAGCGGTACCTACGAGCAGTACTTC
.	.	TRBJ2-7	TRBV28	CASSVPGHNPYEQYF	TGTGCCAGCAGTGTCCCGGGACATAATCCCTACGAGCAGTACTTC
.	.	TRBJ2-5	TRBV6-2/TRBV6-3	CASSPEGVALGAQYF	TGTGCCAGCAGCCCCGAGGGAGTCGCCCTCGGGGCCCAGTACTTC
.	.	TRBJ1-1	TRBV5-1	CASSLGGLNTEAFF	TGCGCCAGCAGCTTGGGAGGGTTGAACACTGAAGCTTTCTTT
.	.	TRBJ1-4	TRBV5-6	CASSLANAGRTNEKLFF	TGTGCCAGCAGCTTGGCCAACGCGGGTCGGACTAATGAAAAACTGTTTTTT
.	.	TRBJ2-7	TRBV19	CASSIGNTEQYF	TGTGCCAGTAGTATAGGCAACACCGAGCAGTACTTC
TRBD2	.	TRBJ2-2	TRBV28	CASSLSGLAGTGELFF	TGTGCCAGCAGTTTAAGCGGACTAGCAGGGACCGGGGAGCTGTTTTTT
.	.	TRBJ1-3	TRBV2	CASSDLTGRNTIYF	TGTGCCAGCAGTGATTTGACAGGTCGAAACACCATATATTTT
.	.	TRBJ1-6	TRBV9	CASSVGPQGGNNSPLHF	TGTGCCAGCAGCGTGGGGCCCCAGGGCGGGAATAATTCACCCCTCCACTTT
TRBD1	.	TRBJ2-7	TRBV5-6	CASSNTGGWGEQYF	TGTGCCAGCAGCAACACAGGGGGCTGGGGCGAGCAGTACTTC
.	few	TRBJ2-2	TRBV10-1	CASSVGQNTGELFF	TGCGCCAGCAGTGTGGGACAGAACACCGGGGAGCTGTTTTTT
.	.	TRBJ1-6	TRBV7-7	CASSGTGRKPLRGKSPLHF	TGTGCTAGCAGCGGAACGGGCAGGAAGCCCCTCAGGGGAAAATCACCCCTCCACTTT
.	.	TRBJ2-1	TRBV19	CASTNRAEQFF	TGTGCCAGTACTAACAGGGCTGAGCAGTTCTTC
TRBD2	.	TRBJ2-3	TRBV5-1	CASSLGGSRGGRTDTQYF	TGCGCCAGCAGCTTGGGTGGTTCGCGGGGGGGCCGGACAGATACGCAGTATTTT
.	.	TRBJ2-7	TRBV6-5	CASSPSAVLAYEQYF	TGTGCCAGCAGTCCGAGCGCGGTCCTCGCCTACGAGCAGTACTTC
.	few	TRBJ1-2	TRBV4-1	CASSQDRLTGHYTF	TGCGCCAGCAGCCAAGATAGGCTTACAGGTCACTACACCTTC
TRBD2	.	TRBJ2-5	TRBV10-1	CASSASSGGAGTQYF	TGCGCCAGCAGTGCCTCGAGCGGGGGGGCCGGGACCCAGTACTTC